This passage covers 11 T cell receptor beta chains from one sample sequenced in a study of shared clonotypes between healthy human individuals. The data were produced by immunoSEQ multiplex PCR, yet TCRdb's version contains in-frame clones alone and is incomplete. Here the sample spans under 1,900,000 clones, less than 99% being singletons. Sequencing was done on a sample of naive CD4+ T cells sorted from blood. Noted subset: CD45RA+ positively selected. These receptors all stem from a man aged 30 to 45 in good health.

The V gene is TRBV19, the J gene TRBJ2-4, with D unresolved. CDR3 length equals 14 residues. Germline values: CDR1 LNHDA, CDR2 SQIVND (reference sequence). With 9 bases removed from V and 3 bases from J, the gap between germline ends came to 15 bases. CDR3 amino acids: CASATPQFKNIQYF. The CDR3 DNA is TGTGCCAGCGCAACCCCCCAGTTCAAAAACATTCAGTACTTC.

This chain links TRBV5-6 with TRBJ1-3; D unresolved. Germline CDR1 and CDR2: SGHDT and YYEEEE. The CDR3 covers 14 residues. The V and J ends lost 5 bases and 0 bases respectively, with 9 bases between them. This chain's CDR3 is CASRDGPSGNTIYF. CDR3 sequence (DNA): TGTGCCAGCAGGGACGGGCCCTCTGGAAACACCATATATTTT.

This chain connects TRBV7-2 to TRBJ2-2; D unresolved. Deletions cut 5 bases from V and 4 bases from J, with 11 bases between. This CDR3 region has 14 residues. Germline loops: CDR1 SGHTA, CDR2 FQGNSA. CDR3 in DNA: TGTGCCAGCAGCCTGCAAGTCCGCACCGGGGAGCTGTTTTTT. It encodes CASSLQVRTGELFF.

The V and J genes are TRBV6-1 and TRBJ2-7; no clear D. Per the germline V gene, CDR1 is MNHNS and CDR2 is SASEGT. The CDR3 has 14 amino acids. V was shortened by 0 bases and J by 2 bases, with 8 bases between the two germline ends. The CDR3 coding sequence is TGTGCCAGCAGTGAAGCAGTGTCGACCTACGAGCAGTACTTC. Translating gives CASSEAVSTYEQYF.

The chain recombines TRBV25-1 with TRBJ1-2; D gene unclear. Germline V gives CDR1 MGHDK, CDR2 SYGVNS. The CDR3 has 13 residues. With 6 bases removed from V and 4 bases from J, the gap between germline ends came to 12 bases. CDR3 in amino acids: CASSPDLGYGYTF. CDR3 DNA sequence: TGTGCCAGCAGCCCAGACCTTGGCTATGGCTACACCTTC.

The chain links TRBV29-1 to TRBJ1-4; D unresolved. V dropped 5 bases and J dropped 8 bases, with 18 bases sitting between them. The CDR3 contains 14 residues. CDR1 is SQVTM, CDR2 ANQGSEA, per germline. CDR3 sequence reads: CSVTGKGPTEKLFF. In DNA form, the CDR3 reads TGCAGCGTTACCGGGAAGGGTCCGACAGAAAAACTGTTTTTT.

V usage is TRBV9 and J usage is TRBJ2-3; D ambiguous. V was clipped by 3 bases and J by 4 bases, with 15 bases between them. The germline CDR1 and CDR2 sequences are SGDLS and YYNGEE. The length of the CDR3 is 15 residues. This CDR3 reads CASSADGEAADTQYF. CDR3 bases: TGTGCCAGCAGCGCAGATGGGGAAGCTGCAGATACGCAGTATTTT.

The V and J genes are TRBV19 and TRBJ1-5, with D possibly TRBD1 on 6 matching bases. The CDR3 is made up of 15 amino acids. The germline V gene has CDR1 LNHDA and CDR2 SQIVND (reference sequence). Deletions cut 7 bases from V and 6 bases from J, with 19 bases between. The CDR3 is CASTSQGRLGQPQHF. CDR3 nucleotides: TGTGCCAGTACCTCACAGGGTCGTTTAGGTCAGCCCCAGCATTTT.

The V call is TRBV10-3, the J call TRBJ1-2, with 7 positions matching TRBD1. Trimming removed 4 bases from V and 1 base from J; junction bases left unmatched: 3. In germline, CDR1 is ENHRY, CDR2 SYGVKD. The CDR3 spans 14 residues. CDR3 bases: TGTGCCATCAGTGTTAGACAGGGTAACTATGGCTACACCTTC. This codes for CAISVRQGNYGYTF.

The CDR3 here is CASSFTRRDTQYF. DNA of the CDR3: TGTGCCAGCAGCTTCACTAGAAGAGATACGCAGTATTTT. The chain links TRBV7-2 to TRBJ2-3; TRBD2 is a possible D gene (5 bases). Trimming left V 3 bases short and J 5 bases short, with 9 bases between. Germline V lookup: CDR1 SGHTA, CDR2 FQGNSA. CDR3 length: 13 residues.

This chain connects TRBV10-2 to TRBJ1-2; TRBD1 is a possible D gene (5 bases). The germline CDR1 and CDR2 sequences are WSHSY and SAAADI. Trimming shortened V by 0 bases and J by 6 bases, and 11 bases separated the two germline ends. The CDR3 is 14 amino acids. The CDR3, as DNA: TGCGCCAGCAGTGAGTCCTGGGGGAGTCATGGCTACACCTTC. It translates to CASSESWGSHGYTF.